Each of the 3 T cell receptor beta chains below was sequenced from the same sample in a study of identical twins. MiXCR was run by TCRdb on the 5' RACE reads, yielding one entry per CDR3 protein. The sample lists around 1.7 million distinct CDR3 sequences, about 30% occurring once. Sequences were obtained from cord blood. The receptors here all came from a newborn girl in good health.

This clonotype came up a few times. V is TRBV7-2 and J is TRBJ2-1; 8 bases fit TRBD2. This CDR3 has 16 amino acids. Unmatched junction bases numbered 5, after V lost 4 bases and J lost 0 bases. Germline V gives CDR1 SGHTA, CDR2 FQGNSA. The CDR3 DNA reads TGTGCCAGCAGCTCCAGACTAGCGATCTCCTACAATGAGCAGTTCTTC. Amino acids: CASSSRLAISYNEQFF.

This sequence joins TRBV27 and TRBJ1-4; D may be TRBD1 (5 bases). CDR3 length: 16 amino acids. The germline V gene encodes CDR1 MNHEY and CDR2 SMNVEV (reference sequence). V lost 5 bases, J lost 0 bases, and 13 bases lay in between. Here the CDR3 DNA reads TGTGCCAGCAGTCCACCCGACAGCCCAACTAATGAAAAACTGTTTTTT. This codes for CASSPPDSPTNEKLFF.

This chain links TRBV4-2 with TRBJ2-1; 11 bases map to TRBD2. The germline CDR1 and CDR2 sequences are LGHNA and YNFKEQ. The CDR3 totals 19 residues. The V and J ends lost 0 bases and 3 bases, in that order; junction bases with no gene match: 10. The CDR3 nucleotides are TGTGCCAGCAGCCAAGACCCTCCTAGCGGGGGGACAGGCTACAATGAGCAGTTCTTC. Its protein is CASSQDPPSGGTGYNEQFF.